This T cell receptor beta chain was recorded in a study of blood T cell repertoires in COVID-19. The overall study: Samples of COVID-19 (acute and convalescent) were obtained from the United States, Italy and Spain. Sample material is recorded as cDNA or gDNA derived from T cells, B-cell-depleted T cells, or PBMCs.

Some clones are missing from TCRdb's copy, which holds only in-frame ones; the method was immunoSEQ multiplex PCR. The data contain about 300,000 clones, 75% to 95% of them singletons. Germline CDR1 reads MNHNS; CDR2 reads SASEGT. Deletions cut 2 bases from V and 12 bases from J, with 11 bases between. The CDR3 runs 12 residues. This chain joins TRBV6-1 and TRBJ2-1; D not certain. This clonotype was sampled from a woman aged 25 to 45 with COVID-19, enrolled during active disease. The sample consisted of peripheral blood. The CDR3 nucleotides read TGTGCCAGCAGTGAATACGGTCCACGGCAGTTCTTC. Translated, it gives CASSEYGPRQFF.